This T cell receptor beta chain emerged from a study of cytomegalovirus exposure and HLA in healthy donors. This clone showed up just a few times. The germline V gene encodes CDR1 SGHRS and CDR2 YFSETQ. CDR3 length: 14 residues. Deletions cut 5 bases from V and 3 bases from J, with 14 bases between. This PCR relied on a set of 60 Vbeta primers and 13 Jbeta primers. Measured with immunoSEQ multiplex PCR; TCRdb has only the in-frame clones, and not every one. The table includes roughly 130,000 clones, roughly 82% detected once. The J gene is TRBJ1-1, the V gene TRBV5-1, with D possibly TRBD1 on 5 matching bases. The TCR originated in a man aged 50-60 years in good health and CMV-seronegative. Sample: PBMCs. The CDR3 protein is CASRLDMGYTEAFF. The CDR3 nucleotides are TGCGCCAGCAGGCTGGACATGGGTTACACTGAAGCTTTCTTT. Full variable domain (rest looked up from reference TRBV5-1 and TRBJ1-1): KAGVTQTPRYLIKTRGQQVTLSCSPISGHRSVSWYQQTPGQGLQFLFEYFSETQRNKGNFPGRFSGRQFSNSRSEMNVSTLELGDSALYLCASRLDMGYTEAFFGQGTRLTVV.